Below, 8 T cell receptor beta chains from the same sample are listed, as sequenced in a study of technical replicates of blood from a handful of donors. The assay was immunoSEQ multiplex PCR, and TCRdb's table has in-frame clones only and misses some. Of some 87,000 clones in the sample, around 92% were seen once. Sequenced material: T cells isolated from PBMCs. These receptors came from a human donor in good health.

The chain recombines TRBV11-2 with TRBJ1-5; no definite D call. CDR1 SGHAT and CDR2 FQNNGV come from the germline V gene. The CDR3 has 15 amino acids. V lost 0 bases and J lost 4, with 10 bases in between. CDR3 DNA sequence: TGTGCCAGCAGCTTAGATTTAACAGTGAATCAGCCCCAGCATTTT. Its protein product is CASSLDLTVNQPQHF.

The CDR3, as DNA: TGTGCCAGCAGCTACCTTAAGGAGGGGGAAAAACTGTTTTTT. Its protein is CASSYLKEGEKLFF. The rearrangement joins TRBV11-2 to TRBJ1-4; the D gene is possibly TRBD1 (5 bases). Trimming took 4 bases from V and 8 from J, leaving 14 bases between them. Germline V lookup: CDR1 SGHAT, CDR2 FQNNGV. The CDR3 extends over 14 amino acids.

CDR3 region: CASSWEQGYEQYF. The CDR3 DNA follows: TGTGCCAGTAGTTGGGAACAGGGGTACGAGCAGTACTTC. The chain combines TRBV19 with TRBJ2-7; TRBD1 aligns across 7 bases. CDR1 is LNHDA and CDR2 is SQIVND in the germline V gene (reference sequence). The trim removed 5 bases at V and 4 bases at J, leaving 5 bases unmatched. The CDR3 loop spans 13 amino acids. The variable domain in full, completed from reference TRBV19 and TRBJ2-7, reads DGGITQSPKYLFRKEGQNVTLSCEQNLNHDAMYWYRQDPGQGLRLIYYSQIVNDFQKGDIAEGYSVSREKKESFPLTVTSAQKNPTAFYLCASSWEQGYEQYFGPGTRLTVT.

The CDR3 spells CATKGLPQETQYF. CDR3 nucleotides: TGTGCCACAAAGGGACTACCCCAAGAGACCCAGTACTTC. The rearrangement uses TRBV10-3 and TRBJ2-5; 7 nucleotides align to TRBD2. Germline lookup yields CDR1 ENHRY and CDR2 SYGVKD. J was trimmed by 1 base and V by 10 bases; bases with no gene match: 6. This CDR3 spans 13 amino acids.

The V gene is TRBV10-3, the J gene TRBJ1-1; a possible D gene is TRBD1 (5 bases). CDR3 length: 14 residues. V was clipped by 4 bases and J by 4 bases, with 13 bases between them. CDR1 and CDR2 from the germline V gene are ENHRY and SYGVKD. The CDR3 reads CAISAGGVGTEAFF. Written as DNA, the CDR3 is TGTGCCATCAGTGCCGGAGGGGTTGGCACTGAAGCTTTCTTT.

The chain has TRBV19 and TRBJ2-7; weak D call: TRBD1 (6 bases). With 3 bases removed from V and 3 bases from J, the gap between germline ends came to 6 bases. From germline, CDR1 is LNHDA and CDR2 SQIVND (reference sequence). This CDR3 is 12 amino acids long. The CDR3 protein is CASSMDSYEQYF. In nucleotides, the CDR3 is TGTGCCAGTAGTATGGACAGCTACGAGCAGTACTTC.

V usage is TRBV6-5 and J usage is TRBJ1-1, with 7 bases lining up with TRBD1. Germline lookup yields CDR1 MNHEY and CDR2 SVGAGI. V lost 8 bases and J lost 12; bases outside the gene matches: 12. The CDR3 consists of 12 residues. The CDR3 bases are TGTGCCAGCGACGGCCGACAGGGTGTATCTTTCTTT. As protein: CASDGRQGVSFF.

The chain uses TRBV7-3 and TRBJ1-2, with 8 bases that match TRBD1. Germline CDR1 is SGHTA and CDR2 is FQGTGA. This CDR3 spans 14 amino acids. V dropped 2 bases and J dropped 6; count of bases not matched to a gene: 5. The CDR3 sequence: CASSLSGGEDGYTF. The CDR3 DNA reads TGTGCCAGCAGCTTATCAGGGGGCGAGGATGGCTACACCTTC.